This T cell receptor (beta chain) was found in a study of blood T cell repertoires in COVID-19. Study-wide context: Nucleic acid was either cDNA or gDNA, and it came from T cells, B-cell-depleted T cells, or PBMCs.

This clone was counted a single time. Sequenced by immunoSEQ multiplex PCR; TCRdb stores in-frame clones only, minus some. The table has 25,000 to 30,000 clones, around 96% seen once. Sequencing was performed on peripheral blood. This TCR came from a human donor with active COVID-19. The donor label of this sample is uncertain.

The CDR3 bases are TGTGCCAGCAGCCAAATGACTAGCGGGGGGTCCGGGGAGCTGTTTTTT. This translates into CASSQMTSGGSGELFF. The chain combines TRBV3-1 (or the pseudogene TRBV3-2) with TRBJ2-2; 13 bases are a match to TRBD2. The CDR3 is 16 amino acids. V lost 2 bases, J lost 6 bases, and 3 bases stayed unmatched. In germline, CDR1 is LGHDT, CDR2 YNNKEL (reference sequence).